What follows describes a single T cell receptor (beta chain). Its antigen is not known. The V and J ends lost 1 base and 6 bases respectively, with 15 bases between them. The CDR3 contains 16 residues. The germline V gene has CDR1 SGHDN and CDR2 FVKESK. This specimen comes from a study of siplizumab effects on memory and regulatory T cells. Overall study findings and caveats: No assignable naive or memory phenotype existed for roughly 80-97% of proliferating CD4+ or CD8+ clones.

Produced via immunoSEQ multiplex PCR; TCRdb's table is partial and in-frame only. The table has tens of thousands of clones, more than 85% seen once. The receptor comes from a human donor in good health. Sequenced input: CD8+ T cells sorted from blood. The chain carries TRBV14 and TRBJ2-2; possibly TRBD1 for D (6 bases). CDR3 sequence (DNA): TGTGCCAGCAGCCAAGTACAGGGCTATTGGTCCGGGGAGCTGTTTTTT. Its protein is CASSQVQGYWSGELFF.